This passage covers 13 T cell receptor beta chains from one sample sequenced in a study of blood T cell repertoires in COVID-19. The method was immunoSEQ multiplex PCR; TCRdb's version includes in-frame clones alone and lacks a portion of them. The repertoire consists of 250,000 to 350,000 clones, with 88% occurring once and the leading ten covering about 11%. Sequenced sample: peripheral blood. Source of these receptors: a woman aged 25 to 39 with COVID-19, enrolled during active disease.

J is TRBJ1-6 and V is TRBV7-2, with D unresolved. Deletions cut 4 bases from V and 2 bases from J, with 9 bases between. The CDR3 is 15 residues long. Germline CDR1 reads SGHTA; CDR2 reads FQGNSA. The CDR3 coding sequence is TGTGCCAGCAGCTCAAGAGGCGCCTATAATTCACCCCTCCACTTT. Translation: CASSSRGAYNSPLHF.

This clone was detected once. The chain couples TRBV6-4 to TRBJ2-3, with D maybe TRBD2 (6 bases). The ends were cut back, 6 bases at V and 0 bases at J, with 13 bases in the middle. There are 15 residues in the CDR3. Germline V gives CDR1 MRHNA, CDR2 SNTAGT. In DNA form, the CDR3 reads TGTGCCAGCAGCCGGGACTTCACTAGCACAGATACGCAGTATTTT. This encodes CASSRDFTSTDTQYF.

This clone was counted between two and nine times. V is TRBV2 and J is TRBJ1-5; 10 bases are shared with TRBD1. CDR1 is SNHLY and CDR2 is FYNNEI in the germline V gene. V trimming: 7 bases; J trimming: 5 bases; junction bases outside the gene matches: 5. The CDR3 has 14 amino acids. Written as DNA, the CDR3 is TGTGCCAGCAATGGACAGGGGGGTCATCAGCCCCAGCATTTT. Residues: CASNGQGGHQPQHF.

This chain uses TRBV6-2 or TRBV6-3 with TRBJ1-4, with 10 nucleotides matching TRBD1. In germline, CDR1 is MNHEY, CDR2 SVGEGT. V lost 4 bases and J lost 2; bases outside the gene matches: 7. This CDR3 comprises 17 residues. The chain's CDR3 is CASSSGTGVSTNEKLFF. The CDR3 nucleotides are TGTGCCAGCAGTTCCGGGACAGGGGTATCTACTAATGAAAAACTGTTTTTT.

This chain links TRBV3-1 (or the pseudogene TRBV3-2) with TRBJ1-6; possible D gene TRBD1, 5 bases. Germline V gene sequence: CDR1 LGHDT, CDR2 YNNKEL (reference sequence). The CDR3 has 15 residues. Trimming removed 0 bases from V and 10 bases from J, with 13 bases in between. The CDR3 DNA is TGTGCCAGCAGCCAAGATTGGGGGGTTAGATCACCCCTCCACTTT. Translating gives CASSQDWGVRSPLHF.

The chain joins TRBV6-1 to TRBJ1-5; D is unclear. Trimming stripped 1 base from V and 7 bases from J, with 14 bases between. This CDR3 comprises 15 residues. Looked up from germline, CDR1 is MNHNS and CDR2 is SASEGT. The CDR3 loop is CASSEVLGVRQPQHF. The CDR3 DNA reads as TGTGCCAGCAGTGAAGTGCTGGGAGTACGGCAGCCCCAGCATTTT.

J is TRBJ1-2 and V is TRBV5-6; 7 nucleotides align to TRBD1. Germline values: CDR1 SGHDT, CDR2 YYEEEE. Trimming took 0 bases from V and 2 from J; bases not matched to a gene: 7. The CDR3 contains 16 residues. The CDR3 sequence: CASSLGLGGLNYGYTF. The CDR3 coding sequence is TGTGCCAGCAGCTTGGGTCTAGGGGGCCTCAACTATGGCTACACCTTC.

The CDR3 DNA is TGTGCCAGCTCACCACCGGCGGCTCAAGAGACCCAGTACTTC. It specifies CASSPPAAQETQYF. V is TRBV18 and J is TRBJ2-5; D gene unclear. The V and J ends lost 0 bases and 2 bases respectively, with 7 bases between them. Germline CDR1 and CDR2: KGHSH and LQKENI. The CDR3 has 14 amino acids.

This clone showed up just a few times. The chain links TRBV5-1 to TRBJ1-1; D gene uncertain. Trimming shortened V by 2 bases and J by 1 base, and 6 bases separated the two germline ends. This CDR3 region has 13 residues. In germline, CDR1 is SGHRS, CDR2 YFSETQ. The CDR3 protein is CASSFAGNTEAFF. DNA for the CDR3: TGCGCCAGCAGCTTTGCGGGGAACACTGAAGCTTTCTTT.

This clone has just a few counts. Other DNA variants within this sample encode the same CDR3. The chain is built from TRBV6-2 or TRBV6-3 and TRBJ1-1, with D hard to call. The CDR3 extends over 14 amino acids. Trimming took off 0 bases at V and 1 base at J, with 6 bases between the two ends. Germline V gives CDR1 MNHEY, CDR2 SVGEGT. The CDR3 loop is CASSYSLRNTEAFF. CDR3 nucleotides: TGTGCCAGCAGTTACTCTCTCAGGAACACTGAAGCTTTCTTT.

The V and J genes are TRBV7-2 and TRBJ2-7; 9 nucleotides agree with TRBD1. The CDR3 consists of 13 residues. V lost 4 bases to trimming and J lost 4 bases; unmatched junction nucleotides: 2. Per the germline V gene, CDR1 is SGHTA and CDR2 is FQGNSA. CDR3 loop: CASSWGQGYEQYF. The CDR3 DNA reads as TGTGCCAGCAGCTGGGGACAGGGATACGAGCAGTACTTC.

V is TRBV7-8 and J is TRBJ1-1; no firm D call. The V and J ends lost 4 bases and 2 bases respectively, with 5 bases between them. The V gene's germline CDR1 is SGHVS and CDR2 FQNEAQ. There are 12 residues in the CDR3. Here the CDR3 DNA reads TGTGCCAGCAGCTACAGCAACACTGAAGCTTTCTTT. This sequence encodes CASSYSNTEAFF.

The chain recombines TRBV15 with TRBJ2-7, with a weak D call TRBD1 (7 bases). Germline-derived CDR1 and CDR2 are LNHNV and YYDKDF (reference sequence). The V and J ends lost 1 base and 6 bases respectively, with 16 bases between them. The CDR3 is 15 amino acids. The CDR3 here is CATSRGGDSLIEQYF. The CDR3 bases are TGTGCCACCAGCAGAGGGGGGGACAGCCTCATCGAGCAGTACTTC.